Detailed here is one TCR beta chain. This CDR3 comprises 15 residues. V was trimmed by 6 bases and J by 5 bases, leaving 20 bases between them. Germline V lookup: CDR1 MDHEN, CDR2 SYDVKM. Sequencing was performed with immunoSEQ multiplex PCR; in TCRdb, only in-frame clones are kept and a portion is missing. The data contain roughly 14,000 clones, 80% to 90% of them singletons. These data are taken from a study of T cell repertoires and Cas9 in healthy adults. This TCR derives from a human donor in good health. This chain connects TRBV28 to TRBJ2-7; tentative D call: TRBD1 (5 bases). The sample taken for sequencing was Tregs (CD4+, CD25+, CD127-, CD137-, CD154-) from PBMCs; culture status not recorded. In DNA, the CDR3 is TGTGCCAGCAGCTTACCGGGCCAGGGTATAGACGAGCAGTACGTC. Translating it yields CASSLPGQGIDEQYV.